This T cell receptor (beta chain) was documented in a study of shared T cell receptors in the human thymus. Generated by immunoSEQ multiplex PCR, the TCRdb table keeps only in-frame clones and is missing some. The data contain 500,000 to 850,000 clones, more than 70% of them seen just once; the ten biggest clones take up 0.0094%. This CDR3 is 16 amino acids long. V shed 5 bases and J 1 base; nucleotides not matched to a gene: 11. Germline lookup yields CDR1 LNHDA and CDR2 SQIVND (reference sequence). These data also featured in a second study, about human thymus T cells. That source adds: The thymus tissue came from resections taken during corrective heart surgery. Thymic and blood repertoires seemed to show skewed V and J gene use.

The chain recombines TRBV19 with TRBJ2-7, with TRBD1 matching over 7 bases. Input material: thymocytes. This TCR was recovered from a boy in the first two years of life with a congenital heart defect. The CDR3 DNA is TGTGCCAGTAGTGCGGCTAGACAGGGTAGGTCCTACGAGCAGTACTTC. Its translation is CASSAARQGRSYEQYF.